The present T cell receptor beta chain was sequenced within a study of sequential checkpoint blockade in melanoma. The treatment was: randomized to nivolumab then ipilimumab (arm A) or the reverse (arm B). Method: immunoSEQ multiplex PCR; TCRdb's copy keeps in-frame clones and lacks some. Of 5,100 or so clones listed, approximately 25% were seen once; the top ten hold around 30%. Study-wide results and caveats: PD-L1 staining and CD8+ counts, not mutational load, tracked tumor T-cell clonality.

This clone was counted ten times or more. Its antigen is unidentified. The source is a human donor with melanoma. This sample comprised tumor tissue (inferred from file names), obtained from a patient given nivolumab and ipilimumab in sequence.

The CDR3 reads CASSPEGQGRETQYF. As DNA, the CDR3 is TGTGCCAGCAGCCCCGAGGGCCAGGGGCGAGAGACCCAGTACTTC. The V and J genes are TRBV11-3 and TRBJ2-5; possible D gene TRBD1, 6 bases. CDR1 SGHNT and CDR2 YENEEA come from the germline V gene. The CDR3 covers 15 residues. Trimming stripped 5 bases from V and 4 bases from J, with 17 bases between.